This TCR beta chain originates from a study of T-cell memory formation after mild COVID-19. The V and J ends lost 8 bases and 4 bases respectively, with 11 bases between them. This CDR3 spans 13 amino acids. The germline V gene encodes CDR1 SNHLY and CDR2 FYNNEI. It was 5'RACE with constant-segment primers that produced the TCR alpha and TCR beta cDNA libraries, which carried sample barcodes and UMIs. From the 5' RACE reads, TCRdb called clonotypes with MiXCR, one entry per CDR3 protein. This sample has a few hundred thousand distinct CDR3 sequences, with over 15% found just once. Whole-study findings and limits: Clones that contracted from day 15 to 85 had balanced CD4/CD8; later expanders were CD4+ biased. Confirmation was lacking for SARS-CoV-2 specificity of second-wave clones that peaked on day 37. Some responding clones appeared in pre-infection memory, suggesting cross-reactive memory joined.

This clonotype has more than one count but fewer than ten. Its antigen is still unknown. The chain employs TRBV2 and TRBJ2-2; D assignment may be TRBD1 or TRBD2 (6 bases each). This sequence originates from a man younger than 30 who had mild COVID-19 (a few samples of this study predate the infection). Cell type and time point are not known. Sequenced input: PBMCs or a T cell subset sorted from them (not recorded which). The CDR3 region has the DNA TGTGCCAGCGAGGAGGGGGGCACCGGGGAGCTGTTTTTT. Protein: CASEEGGTGELFF.